These 32 T cell receptor beta chains were all obtained from the same sample, sequenced in a study of blood T cells in healthy people across ages. The second PCR ran about 6 to 12 cycles with a sample-barcoded 5' primer and J-beta primers. TCRdb ran MiXCR on the 5' RACE reads and lists one entry per CDR3 protein. The data show 1.4 million to 1.5 million distinct CDR3 sequences, with approximately 38% seen just once and roughly 8.2% held by the top ten. Sequencing was done on a sample of blood. All receptors derive from a woman between 18 and 30 years old in good health.

This clonotype was recorded only once. V and J are TRBV12-3 or TRBV12-4 and TRBJ2-7; the D call may be TRBD1 or TRBD2 (7 bases each). Trimming pared 6 bases from V and 10 bases from J, leaving 16 bases between. The CDR3 length is 12 residues. The CDR3, as DNA: TGTGCCAGCAGCCTCCCAGGGGGGGCTCAGTACTTC. Encoded protein: CASSLPGGAQYF.

The CDR3 loop reads CSAPFARAGSYEQYF. CDR3 DNA sequence: TGCAGTGCTCCCTTCGCACGAGCGGGCAGCTACGAGCAGTACTTC. The V and J genes are TRBV20-1 and TRBJ2-7; the D gene is possibly TRBD2 (6 bases). The germline CDR1 and CDR2 sequences are DFQATT and SNEGSKA (reference sequence). V was shortened by 5 bases and J by 3 bases, with 20 bases between the two germline ends. CDR3 length equals 15 residues.

This clonotype came up a few times. The V gene is TRBV20-1, the J gene TRBJ1-2, with no clear D. Trimming left V 1 base short and J 3 bases short, with 12 bases between. The germline V gene has CDR1 DFQATT and CDR2 SNEGSKA (reference sequence). The CDR3 spans 14 residues. The CDR3 sequence: CSARARLSHYGYTF. In DNA, the CDR3 is TGCAGTGCTAGAGCCCGTCTTTCCCACTATGGCTACACCTTC.

A few counts support this clonotype. The rearrangement uses TRBV7-6 and TRBJ2-1; 10 positions match TRBD2. The CDR3 contains 15 residues. Looked up from germline, CDR1 is SGHVS and CDR2 is FNYEAQ. Trimming at V came to 5 bases and at J to 6 bases, leaving 7 bases not matched to a gene. The CDR3 nucleotides read TGTGCCAGCAGCGCTAGCGGGGGAGGACTCAATGAGCAGTTCTTC. Translated, it gives CASSASGGGLNEQFF. Full variable domain (remainder filled in from reference TRBV7-6 and TRBJ2-1): GAGVSQSPRYKVTKRGQDVALRCDPISGHVSLYWYRQALGQGPEFLTYFNYEAQQDKSGLPNDRFSAERPEGSISTLTIQRTEQRDSAMYRCASSASGGGLNEQFFGPGTRLTVL.

This chain joins TRBV12-3 or TRBV12-4 and TRBJ2-5; TRBD1 matches at 9 bases. This CDR3 region has 15 residues. Trimming removed 6 bases from V and 2 bases from J; junction bases left unmatched: 7. The CDR3 region is CASRGDREYQETQYF. In DNA form, the CDR3 reads TGTGCCAGCAGGGGGGACAGGGAATATCAAGAGACCCAGTACTTC.

Worth noting for this clonotype: One end of the junction fails to match germline, which may point to a read error. This sequence joins TRBV15 and TRBJ2-4; possible D gene TRBD1, 5 bases. The last part of the DNA fits TRBJ2-7 better; the J call may be wrong. The CDR3 runs to 15 residues. Germline V gene sequence: CDR1 LNHNV, CDR2 YYDKDF (reference sequence). DNA of the CDR3: TGTGCCACCAGCGGAGATCCAGGGATTAACTACGAGCAGTACTTC. It is translated as CATSGDPGINYEQYF.

Only a few counts were recorded for this clonotype. The V and J genes are TRBV6-5 and TRBJ2-6, with a possible D match to TRBD2 (5 bases). The ends were cut back, 0 bases at V and 2 bases at J, with 5 bases in the middle. The CDR3 totals 15 residues. Germline values: CDR1 MNHEY, CDR2 SVGAGI. CDR3 in amino acids: CASSYSRAGANVLTF. DNA of the CDR3: TGTGCCAGCAGTTACTCGAGGGCTGGGGCCAACGTCCTGACTTTC.

CDR3 loop: CASRVSRGWNEAFF. CDR3 DNA sequence: TGTGCCAGCAGGGTATCCAGGGGGTGGAATGAAGCTTTCTTT. The chain combines TRBV6-5 with TRBJ1-1, with 7 bases identical to TRBD1. This CDR3 region has 14 residues. V shed 6 bases, J shed 7 bases, and the junction held 11 bases outside the gene matches. From germline, CDR1 is MNHEY and CDR2 SVGAGI.

This clonotype has just a few counts. This sequence joins TRBV20-1 and TRBJ2-7; 10 bases map to TRBD2. The CDR3 length is 13 residues. Germline V gives CDR1 DFQATT, CDR2 SNEGSKA (reference sequence). This CDR3 reads CSVAGGTTYEQYF. In nucleotides, the CDR3 is TGCAGCGTAGCGGGGGGTACCACCTACGAGCAGTACTTC.

For the CDR3, the DNA is TGTGCCAGCAGCCAGGAGAACACCGGGGAGCTGTTTTTT. It encodes CASSQENTGELFF. The chain links TRBV4-2 to TRBJ2-2; D not resolved. Germline assignment: CDR1 LGHNA and CDR2 YNFKEQ. Between the trimmed V and J ends, which lost 3 bases and 1 base, there was a span of 3 bases. The CDR3 runs 13 residues.

This clonotype has only one observation. The rearrangement links TRBV20-1 to TRBJ2-3; D might be TRBD1 (6 bases). Germline lookup yields CDR1 DFQATT and CDR2 SNEGSKA (reference sequence). The ends were cut back, 6 bases at V and 2 bases at J, with 15 bases in the middle. The CDR3 consists of 14 residues. The chain's CDR3 is CSAPGADNTDTQYF. The CDR3 DNA follows: TGCAGTGCCCCAGGGGCGGATAACACAGATACGCAGTATTTT.

This chain joins TRBV27 and TRBJ1-2; TRBD1 matches at 10 bases. Trimming removed 8 bases from V and 5 bases from J; junction bases left unmatched: 5. Germline-derived CDR1 and CDR2 are MNHEY and SMNVEV (reference sequence). This CDR3 has 13 residues. CDR3 DNA sequence: TGTGCCAGCCATCCGGGACAGGGGTATGGCTACACCTTC. As protein: CASHPGQGYGYTF.

The chain is built from TRBV10-3 and TRBJ2-3; TRBD2 matches 9 bases. J lost 2 bases, V lost 10 bases, and 13 bases had no gene match. This CDR3 contains 16 residues. The V gene's germline CDR1 is ENHRY and CDR2 SYGVKD. The CDR3 loop is CASLATGLADTDTQYF. In DNA form, the CDR3 reads TGTGCCAGCTTAGCCACGGGACTAGCTGACACAGATACGCAGTATTTT.

The V and J genes are TRBV10-3 and TRBJ1-4, with 7 nucleotides matching TRBD1. After removal of 3 bases from V and 6 bases from J, the junction contained 13 bases not matched to a gene. The CDR3 runs 17 residues. Looked up from germline, CDR1 is ENHRY and CDR2 is SYGVKD. CDR3 bases: TGTGCCATCAGTGAATACCCGGGACGAGGGGGCGATGAAAAACTGTTTTTT. This sequence encodes CAISEYPGRGGDEKLFF.

This clonotype was detected only once. The rearrangement links TRBV12-3 or TRBV12-4 to TRBJ1-5; TRBD1 matches at 10 bases. Germline trimming cut 5 bases from V and 2 bases from J; bases unmatched to any gene: 6. The CDR3 has 16 residues. CDR3 bases: TGTGCCAGCAGTGTGGGACAGGGGCTCCGCAATCAGCCCCAGCATTTT. This encodes CASSVGQGLRNQPQHF.

For this clonotype: A far larger clone is off by one base, so a read error is likely. The V call is TRBV6-5, the J call TRBJ1-2; TRBD1 is a possible D gene (5 bases). Trimming removed 6 bases from V and 2 bases from J, with 10 bases in between. Germline loops: CDR1 MNHEY, CDR2 SVGAGI. This CDR3 is 13 amino acids long. In DNA form, the CDR3 reads TGTGCCAGCAGCCCCCACAGGAACTATGGCTACACCTTC. Its translation is CASSPHRNYGYTF.

The V and J genes are TRBV20-1 and TRBJ2-3, with TRBD2 as a possible D gene (5 bases). V dropped 0 bases and J dropped 2 bases, with 12 bases sitting between them. CDR3 length: 15 residues. Germline lookup yields CDR1 DFQATT and CDR2 SNEGSKA (reference sequence). CDR3: CSARDGIDYTDTQYF. CDR3 nucleotides: TGCAGTGCTAGAGATGGGATAGACTACACAGATACGCAGTATTTT.

The table lists this clonotype with a few counts. J is TRBJ2-2 and V is TRBV27, with 7 bases fitting TRBD1. Germline values: CDR1 MNHEY, CDR2 SMNVEV (reference sequence). CDR3 length: 14 amino acids. Trimming removed 9 bases from V and 6 bases from J; junction bases left unmatched: 10. The CDR3 here is CASKQGLSPGELFF. CDR3 DNA sequence: TGTGCCAGTAAACAGGGGTTATCACCCGGGGAGCTGTTTTTT.

The chain joins TRBV5-4 to TRBJ2-3; perhaps TRBD2 as D (6 bases). Trimming pared 0 bases from V and 3 bases from J, leaving 17 bases between. Germline CDR1 SGHNT, CDR2 YYREEE (reference sequence). The CDR3 contains 17 residues. Here the CDR3 DNA reads TGTGCCAGCAGCTTGGGGACTACCGTTCTTAGAACAGATACGCAGTATTTT. Protein: CASSLGTTVLRTDTQYF.

The chain has TRBV6-6 and TRBJ2-7; 8 bases line up with TRBD2. The CDR3 consists of 13 residues. V lost 7 bases to trimming and J lost 8 bases; unmatched junction nucleotides: 10. Germline-derived CDR1 and CDR2 are MNHNY and SVGAGI (reference sequence). In DNA form, the CDR3 reads TGTGCCAGCACTATAGCGGGGTTCGGGCAGCAGTACTTC. Protein product: CASTIAGFGQQYF.

For this clonotype: Compared with germline, one end of the junction differs, possibly owing to a read error. The chain has TRBV7-9 and TRBJ1-5, with 8 positions matching TRBD1. Germline V gene sequence: CDR1 SEHNR, CDR2 FQNEAQ (reference sequence). The CDR3 has 15 amino acids. The CDR3 region is CASSLESTGDHPQHF. The DNA for the CDR3 is TGTGCCAGCAGCTTAGAGTCGACAGGGGATCACCCCCAGCATTTT.

The V call is TRBV5-1, the J call TRBJ1-2; tentative D call: TRBD1 (5 bases). V was cut by 4 bases and J by 6 bases, with 19 bases left in between. CDR1 and CDR2 (germline): SGHRS, YFSETQ. The CDR3 is made up of 15 amino acids. The CDR3: CASSQGPTSGNGYTF. The CDR3 nucleotides are TGCGCCAGCAGCCAGGGACCGACTAGTGGGAATGGCTACACCTTC.

This chain connects TRBV5-1 to TRBJ1-4; 7 bases match TRBD1. The CDR3 is 16 residues long. V dropped 5 bases and J dropped 3; count of bases not matched to a gene: 10. CDR1 and CDR2 (germline): SGHRS, YFSETQ. CDR3 sequence: CASSPGQEKSNEKLFF. The CDR3 DNA is TGCGCCAGCAGTCCCGGACAGGAGAAATCTAATGAAAAACTGTTTTTT.

V gene TRBV18 combines with J gene TRBJ1-6, with 9 bases matching TRBD1. Germline CDR1 KGHSH, CDR2 LQKENI. The CDR3 is 15 amino acids. Trimming removed 4 bases from V and 4 bases from J; junction bases left unmatched: 2. The CDR3 reads CASSLQGAYNSPLHF. The CDR3 nucleotides are TGTGCCAGCTCACTACAGGGGGCATATAATTCACCCCTCCACTTT.

This clonotype appeared a single time. This chain connects TRBV14 to TRBJ2-5; D may match TRBD1 or TRBD2 (6 bases each). The germline CDR1 and CDR2 sequences are SGHDN and FVKESK. The V and J ends lost 4 bases and 7 bases respectively, with 19 bases between them. This CDR3 has 15 residues. CDR3 protein: CASSLGGRREGTQYF. Written as DNA, the CDR3 is TGTGCCAGCAGCCTAGGGGGGAGGAGAGAAGGGACCCAGTACTTC.

The genes are TRBV7-9 and TRBJ1-2; 10 bases line up with TRBD1. Trimming at V came to 4 bases and at J to 8 bases, leaving 10 bases not matched to a gene. The CDR3 length is 15 residues. Germline CDR1 is SEHNR and CDR2 is FQNEAQ (reference sequence). The CDR3 DNA is TGTGCCAGCAGCTCCTCCGAAGGACAGGGGGACGGCTACACCTTC. The encoded protein is CASSSSEGQGDGYTF.

This chain connects TRBV3-1 to TRBJ1-1; TRBD1 might be the D (5 bases). Looked up from germline, CDR1 is LGHDT and CDR2 is YNNKEL (reference sequence). Trimming stripped 1 base from V and 5 bases from J, with 8 bases between. CDR3 size: 13 residues. The CDR3 coding sequence is TGTGCCAGCAGCCAAGGGAGGGGAACTGAAGCTTTCTTT. As protein: CASSQGRGTEAFF.

The chain carries TRBV20-1 and TRBJ1-2; D perhaps matches TRBD1 (5 bases). The CDR3 runs to 14 residues. In germline, CDR1 is DFQATT, CDR2 SNEGSKA (reference sequence). Trimming removed 3 bases from V and 2 bases from J, with 13 bases in between. CDR3 protein: CSARGGRTNYGYTF. CDR3 DNA sequence: TGCAGTGCTAGGGGGGGGAGGACCAACTATGGCTACACCTTC.

To note about this clonotype: At one boundary the junction diverges from the germline segment, which might be a read error. The CDR3 bases are TGCGCCGGCAGCTTGGGACAGGGGTTCTCCTACGAGCAGTACTTC. Protein: CAGSLGQGFSYEQYF. The chain carries TRBV5-1 and TRBJ2-7, with 10 bases aligning to TRBD1. The CDR3 extends over 15 amino acids. The germline gives CDR1 SGHRS, CDR2 YFSETQ.

This chain uses TRBV20-1 with TRBJ2-4, with D tentatively TRBD1 (5 bases). The CDR3 is made up of 14 amino acids. Germline CDR1 DFQATT, CDR2 SNEGSKA (reference sequence). The ends were cut back, 4 bases at V and 0 bases at J, with 10 bases in the middle. The CDR3 sequence is CSAKTQGAKNIQYF. As DNA, the CDR3 is TGCAGTGCTAAGACTCAGGGAGCCAAAAACATTCAGTACTTC.

A remark on this clonotype: A much larger clone differs by one base, so this may be a read error. The genes are TRBV27 and TRBJ2-1; no reliable D call. The J call may be incorrect, as the DNA end agrees better with TRBJ2-7. The CDR3 is 13 residues long. Looked up from germline, CDR1 is MNHEY and CDR2 is SMNVEV (reference sequence). The CDR3 region is CASSPFSYNEQYF. DNA of the CDR3: TGTGCCAGCAGTCCATTCTCCTACAATGAGCAGTACTTC.

The chain has TRBV12-5 and TRBJ2-7, with D tentatively TRBD1 (7 bases). Germline V lookup: CDR1 LGHNT, CDR2 FRNRAP. Trimming removed 2 bases at V and 2 bases at J, with 28 bases between. The CDR3 runs 20 residues. The CDR3 loop is CASGLRPFDRVGRRTYEQYF. DNA of the CDR3: TGTGCTAGTGGTTTGAGACCCTTCGACAGGGTCGGGAGACGGACCTACGAGCAGTACTTC.